This T cell receptor (beta chain) was captured by sequencing in a study of OX40 agonist ivuxolimab in advanced cancers. Concerning the study at large: Ivuxolimab was a fully human IgG2 agonistic monoclonal antibody targeting the costimulatory receptor OX40 (CD134). Among the approximately 54 dose-escalation patients, around 20 had hepatocellular carcinoma, roughly 15 melanoma, 9 renal cell carcinoma and 9 head and neck cancer. Intravenous ivuxolimab was administered to patients every 2 weeks at six dose levels: 0.01, 0.1, 0.3, 1.5, 3 and 10 mg/kg. The paper reports the monotherapy dose-escalation portion (N of about 54 patients) of the phase I ivuxolimab trial. Prior anti-PD-1, anti-PD-L1 or anti-CTLA-4 therapy was permitted, and checkpoint inhibitors had been received by about 44% of dose-escalation patients. Partial responses were achieved by three dose-escalation patients, of whom one had hepatocellular carcinoma and two had cutaneous melanoma. In the dose-escalation cohort, 82.7% of patients were male, and the mean age was roughly 60 years, with a range of roughly 23 to 85. The purpose of peripheral TCRbeta sequencing was to test whether ivuxolimab changed TCR sequence diversity and led to clonal T-cell expansion. Study-wide conclusions, independent of this receptor: The antigen specificity of the clonally expanded peripheral T cells was not determined. Low levels of normalized T-cell clonal expansion were also shown by some nonresponding patients. Clonal expansion of both CD4+ and CD8+ blood T cells was observed from baseline to week 6 at doses 0.1 to 3.0 mg/kg. Partial responders in the 0.1-3.0 mg/kg groups had among the lowest normalized peripheral clonal expansion, especially among CD8+ T cells. After ivuxolimab, more expanded clones were found on average in CD8+ T cells than in CD4+ T cells.

A remark on this clone: The antigen this receptor binds is unknown. No base quality values were provided; no much bigger clone lies one nucleotide off.

The CDR3 goes from the cysteine to the phenylalanine over 13 residues. The CDR3 DNA has 39 bases and is translated from base 1. The germline V gene gives CDR1 as WSHSY and CDR2 as SAAADI. The V and J ends are trimmed by 10 bases and 0 bases, leaving 13 bases between them. Genomic DNA was isolated from the sorted cells so that the TCRbeta CDR3 region could be sequenced. The immunoSEQ Assay was used for sequencing of TCRbeta CDR3 regions. Imported from immuneACCESS, the table was reduced by TCRdb to in-frame sequences with V and J called. These copies leave out some clones; in studies compared against another copy, an unresolved V gene accounts for under half, and the cause of the remainder is not known. The sample includes approximately 76,000 clones, with 75% to 85% observed a single time. The ten largest clones add up to roughly 0.66% of the sample. The trial excluded patients who had a history of autoimmune disease or who were on systemic immunosuppression. Peripheral blood for TCR sequencing was collected from all dose cohorts at baseline, on cycle 4 day 1, and on cycle 7 day 1. Samples were obtained from an open-label, multicenter, first-in-human phase I dose-escalation trial of ivuxolimab. Adults with locally advanced or metastatic melanoma, renal cell carcinoma, hepatocellular carcinoma or head and neck squamous cell carcinoma were enrolled in the trial. CD4+ and CD8+ T cells were sorted separately from peripheral blood before TCR sequencing.

The TCR was taken from an adult with an advanced solid tumor such as melanoma, head and neck, liver or kidney cancer. Sequenced material: CD4+ or CD8+ T cells sorted from blood, taken in a trial of the OX40 agonist ivuxolimab. The chain is made from TRBV10-2 and TRBJ2-7; TRBD2 could be the D gene, as 5 bases match. Here the CDR3 is given as CATSLGSSYEQYF. The DNA sequence is TGCGCCACTTCCCTAGGGAGCTCCTACGAGCAGTACTTC.